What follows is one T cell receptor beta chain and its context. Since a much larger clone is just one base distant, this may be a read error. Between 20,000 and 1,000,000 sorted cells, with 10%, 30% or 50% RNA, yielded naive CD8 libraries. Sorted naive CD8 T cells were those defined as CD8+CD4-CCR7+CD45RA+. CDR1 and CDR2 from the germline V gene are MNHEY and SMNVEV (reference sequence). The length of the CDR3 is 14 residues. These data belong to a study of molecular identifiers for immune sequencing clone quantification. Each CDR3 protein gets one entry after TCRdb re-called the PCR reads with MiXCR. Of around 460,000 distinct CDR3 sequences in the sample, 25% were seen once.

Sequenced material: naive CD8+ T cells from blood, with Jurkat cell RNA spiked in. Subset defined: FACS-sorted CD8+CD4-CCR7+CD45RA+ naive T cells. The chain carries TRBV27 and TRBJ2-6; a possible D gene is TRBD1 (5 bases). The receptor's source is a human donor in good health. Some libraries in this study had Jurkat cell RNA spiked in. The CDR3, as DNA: TGTGCCAGCAGGGGGCTAGGTGGGGCCACCGTCCTGACTTTC. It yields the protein CASRGLGGATVLTF. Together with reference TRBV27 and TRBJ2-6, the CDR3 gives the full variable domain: EAQVTQNPRYLITVTGKKLTVTCSQNMNHEYMSWYRQDPGLGLRQIYYSMNVEVTDKGDVPEGYKVSRKEKRNFPLILESPSPNQTSLYFCASRGLGGATVLTFGAGSRLTVL.